Each of the 2 T cell receptor delta chains below was sequenced from the same sample in a study of gamma-delta T cells after stem cell transplantation. TCRdb reprocessed the RT-PCR reads through CATT. The data contain 10,000 to 13,000 delta-chain clones, 38% of them singletons. The sequenced material came from gamma-delta T cells. The origin of the receptors is a human donor. It is not recorded whose cells these are; they may come from a transplant donor.

About this clone: A read error may explain this, as a much larger clone is one base away. This rearrangement joins TRDV2 to TRDJ1; a possible D gene is TRDD3 (5 bases). V shed 0 bases and J shed 11 bases, with 12 bases lying between them. The germline CDR1 and CDR2 sequences are GEAIGNYY and EKD. The CDR3 totals 12 residues. Written as DNA, the CDR3 is TGTGCCTGTGACACCGGGCACGGGGAGCTCATCTTT. Protein: CACDTGHGELIF.

This clone is medium-sized. Within the sample, other DNA sequences also encode this same CDR3. V usage is TRDV2 and J usage is TRDJ3; D remains unclear. CDR3 size: 17 residues. Trimming removed 2 bases from V and 2 bases from J, with 12 bases in between. Per germline, CDR1 GEAIGNYY and CDR2 EKD. The CDR3 is CACDKEWPPWDTRQMFF. In DNA, the CDR3 is TGTGCCTGTGACAAGGAGTGGCCGCCCTGGGACACCCGACAGATGTTTTTC.